Presented here are 21 T cell receptor beta chains from one specimen sequenced in a study of T cell repertoires in cytomegalovirus infection. MiXCR, applied by TCRdb to the reads, yields one record per CDR3 protein. The sample lists some 680,000 distinct CDR3 sequences; 35% to 45% were seen once. The sequencing sample was made of PBMCs. These receptors all come from a human donor in good health (CMV status not recorded). Some clones in this sample may be carry-over from other donors' samples.

The chain employs TRBV7-6 and TRBJ2-6, with TRBD1 matching over 7 bases. The V segment lost 5 bases and the J segment 1 base; nucleotides outside the gene matches: 17. The germline gives CDR1 SGHVS, CDR2 FNYEAQ. The CDR3 runs to 20 residues. This CDR3 is CASSQGDPGQIRSGANVLTF. Here the CDR3 DNA reads TGTGCCAGCAGCCAGGGGGATCCGGGACAGATTAGATCTGGGGCCAACGTCCTGACTTTC.

A few counts support this clonotype. The V gene is TRBV12-3 or TRBV12-4, the J gene TRBJ2-1; the match to TRBD1 covers 7 bases. Trimming removed 2 bases from V and 7 bases from J; junction bases left unmatched: 11. CDR3 length: 16 residues. The CDR3 loop is CASSLKIQGYKNEQFF. The CDR3 DNA is TGTGCCAGCAGTTTAAAAATACAGGGGTACAAAAATGAGCAGTTCTTC.

This rearrangement joins TRBV6-1 to TRBJ1-5; D gene unclear. Trimming left V 6 bases short and J 3 bases short, with 12 bases between. CDR1 MNHNS and CDR2 SASEGT come from the germline V gene. The CDR3 length is 14 residues. The CDR3 loop is CASRILQINQPQHF. The DNA for the CDR3 is TGTGCCAGCAGGATTTTACAGATCAATCAGCCCCAGCATTTT.

This clonotype turned up a few times. The chain combines TRBV7-8 with TRBJ1-1; D gene uncertain. Germline loops: CDR1 SGHVS, CDR2 FQNEAQ. V was cut by 5 bases and J by 1 base, with 14 bases left in between. The CDR3 is 15 amino acids. The CDR3 loop reads CASSLHGLRNTEAFF. The CDR3 DNA is TGTGCCAGCAGCCTTCATGGACTAAGGAACACTGAAGCTTTCTTT.

This clonotype was seen only a few times. V usage is TRBV28 and J usage is TRBJ2-7; no clear D gene. CDR3 length: 11 residues. V dropped 2 bases and J dropped 4 bases, with 3 bases sitting between them. Per germline, CDR1 MDHEN and CDR2 SYDVKM. This CDR3 reads CASSLMYEQYF. CDR3 coding DNA: TGTGCCAGCAGTTTAATGTACGAGCAGTACTTC.

This clonotype was seen at least ten times. The genes are TRBV6-1 and TRBJ1-2, with D hard to call. V gave up 7 bases and J gave up 1 base, with 7 bases separating them. The CDR3 extends over 12 amino acids. Germline CDR1 reads MNHNS; CDR2 reads SASEGT. The CDR3 bases are TGTGCCAGCAAGGAGGGTAACTATGGCTACACCTTC. Translated: CASKEGNYGYTF.

The chain has TRBV6-6 and TRBJ1-4; TRBD1 aligns across 10 bases. Germline CDR1 and CDR2: MNHNY and SVGAGI (reference sequence). The CDR3 consists of 17 residues. V lost 6 bases to trimming and J lost 0 bases; unmatched junction nucleotides: 7. The CDR3 nucleotides are TGTGCCAGCAGATTCGGACAGGGGGGAGCAACTAATGAAAAACTGTTTTTT. Protein: CASRFGQGGATNEKLFF.

A note on this clonotype: Being one base from a much bigger clone, this may be a read error. V usage is TRBV7-2 and J usage is TRBJ1-6; no clear D gene. Germline V gene data show CDR1 as SGHTA and CDR2 as FQGNSA. This CDR3 is built from 14 residues. The CDR3 reads CASSFRPGGSPLNF. CDR3 nucleotide sequence: TGTGCCAGCAGTTTTCGGCCAGGCGGTTCACCCCTCAACTTT.

This chain uses TRBV25-1 with TRBJ2-5; D perhaps matches TRBD2 (7 bases). With 3 bases removed from V and 5 bases from J, the gap between germline ends came to 22 bases. The CDR3 has 17 amino acids. Germline assignment: CDR1 MGHDK and CDR2 SYGVNS. The CDR3: CASSDLLSGGAYETQYF. The CDR3 DNA reads TGTGCCAGCAGTGACCTTCTCAGTGGGGGGGCTTATGAGACCCAGTACTTC.

The chain uses TRBV27 and TRBJ2-7, with 8 nucleotides matching TRBD1. V shed 5 bases, J shed 3 bases, and the junction held 9 bases outside the gene matches. This CDR3 is built from 15 residues. Germline V gene lookup returns CDR1 MNHEY and CDR2 SMNVEV (reference sequence). CDR3 protein: CASSRGTGAYYEQYF. The CDR3 DNA reads as TGTGCCAGCAGTCGAGGGACAGGTGCTTACTACGAGCAGTACTTC.

In regard to this clonotype: One junction end disagrees with the germline gene, perhaps due to a read error. The chain is built from TRBV27 and TRBJ2-7; weak D call: TRBD2 (6 bases). Germline V gives CDR1 MNHEY, CDR2 SMNVEV (reference sequence). The CDR3 spans 13 residues. CDR3 nucleotides: TGTGCCAGCAGTCGGGACTGGTTGTACGAGCATTACTTC. Translated, it gives CASSRDWLYEHYF.

The V and J genes are TRBV7-6 and TRBJ1-5; D uncertain. The CDR3 is 15 residues long. Trimming left V 5 bases short and J 4 bases short, with 15 bases between. In germline, CDR1 is SGHVS, CDR2 FNYEAQ. The CDR3 region has the DNA TGTGCCAGCAGCGACATGTCGGGCTTTAATCAGCCCCAGCATTTT. This translates into CASSDMSGFNQPQHF.

The chain employs TRBV2 and TRBJ2-1, with 7 positions matching TRBD2. V lost 4 bases and J lost 3; bases outside the gene matches: 6. The CDR3 length is 15 residues. Germline CDR1 SNHLY, CDR2 FYNNEI. CDR3 protein: CASSVAGEDYNEQFF. CDR3 DNA sequence: TGTGCCAGCAGTGTTGCGGGGGAGGACTACAATGAGCAGTTCTTC.

This clonotype was seen a handful of times. The chain uses TRBV20-1 and TRBJ2-5, with D unresolved. This CDR3 is built from 13 residues. The germline gives CDR1 DFQATT, CDR2 SNEGSKA (reference sequence). Trimming removed 4 bases at V and 5 bases at J, with 14 bases between. CDR3 bases: TGCAGTGCTACAGGAACTGGAGTTGAGACCCAGTACTTC. Translating it yields CSATGTGVETQYF.

The table lists this clonotype with a few counts. The chain joins TRBV10-3 to TRBJ1-4; 8 bases are a match to TRBD1. V lost 0 bases, J lost 7 bases, and 4 bases stayed unmatched. The CDR3 extends over 15 amino acids. Germline V lookup: CDR1 ENHRY, CDR2 SYGVKD. CDR3 in amino acids: CAISESRQGREKLFF. CDR3 bases: TGTGCCATCAGTGAGTCACGACAGGGGCGTGAAAAACTGTTTTTT.

A word on this clonotype: A read error is possible here, since a much larger clone lies one base away. This rearrangement joins TRBV7-2 to TRBJ2-3, with D possibly TRBD2 on 6 matching bases. Germline CDR1 SGHTA, CDR2 FQGNSA. This CDR3 has 20 residues. CDR3 sequence: CASSLAPPTRRAGSGDTKYF. In DNA, the CDR3 is TGTGCCAGCAGCTTAGCCCCTCCCACTAGGCGGGCAGGCTCGGGAGATACGAAGTATTTT. Drawing the rest from reference TRBV7-2 and TRBJ2-3, the complete variable domain is GAGVSQSPSNKVTEKGKDVELRCDPISGHTALYWYRQSLGQGLEFLIYFQGNSAPDKSGLPSDRFSAERTGGSVSTLTIQRTQQEDSAVYLCASSLAPPTRRAGSGDTKYFGPGTRLTVL.

This clonotype was found many times. The chain employs TRBV6-1 and TRBJ2-7; 9 nucleotides line up with TRBD1. V was pared by 6 bases and J by 0 bases, with 15 bases of the junction left unmatched. The CDR3 spans 18 residues. Germline CDR1 and CDR2: MNHNS and SASEGT. This chain's CDR3 is CASRLSGTGWPSSYEQYF. The CDR3 DNA follows: TGTGCCAGCAGACTATCCGGGACAGGGTGGCCAAGCTCCTACGAGCAGTACTTC.

The chain is built from TRBV28 and TRBJ1-2, with a weak D call TRBD1 (6 bases). The CDR3 sequence is 13 residues long. Per germline, CDR1 MDHEN and CDR2 SYDVKM. Deletions cut 7 bases from V and 3 bases from J, with 12 bases between. The CDR3 nucleotides read TGTGCCAGCATTCGAGCAGGGGACTATGGCTACACCTTC. Translating gives CASIRAGDYGYTF.

The chain combines TRBV7-9 with TRBJ2-3, with D possibly TRBD1 on 5 matching bases. V was pared by 5 bases and J by 2 bases, with 14 bases between. This CDR3 has 15 amino acids. Germline-derived CDR1 and CDR2 are SEHNR and FQNEAQ (reference sequence). In DNA form, the CDR3 reads TGTGCCAGCAGCCTTAAAGACAGATTCACAGATACGCAGTATTTT. Translating it yields CASSLKDRFTDTQYF.

In this sample, this clonotype turned up a few times. The chain combines TRBV28 with TRBJ2-7; D tentatively fits TRBD1 or TRBD2 (5 bases each). V was shortened by 6 bases and J by 2 bases, with 20 bases between the two germline ends. The germline V gene has CDR1 MDHEN and CDR2 SYDVKM. The CDR3 runs 16 residues. DNA of the CDR3: TGTGCCAGCAGCTACCCCGAGGGGCGGAAGACCTACGAGCAGTACTTC. Translation: CASSYPEGRKTYEQYF.

The chain links TRBV2 to TRBJ2-1; TRBD2 agrees at 12 bases. CDR1 is SNHLY, CDR2 FYNNEI, per germline. The J segment lost 2 bases and the V segment lost 6 bases, leaving 8 bases of the junction unmatched. The CDR3 is 17 residues long. DNA for the CDR3: TGTGCCAGCAGGGCAAAACTAGCGGGAGGTACCTACAATGAGCAGTTCTTC. Encoded protein: CASRAKLAGGTYNEQFF.